The 19 T cell receptor beta chains below all came from one sample that was sequenced in a study of tumor-infiltrating lymphocytes in oesophageal squamous cell carcinoma. TCRdb passed the PCR reads through MiXCR, listing each CDR3 protein once. The sample includes approximately 22,000 distinct CDR3 sequences, around a third of them seen just once. Sequences were obtained from esophageal tumor tissue. All receptors come from a female donor with esophageal squamous cell carcinoma.

This clonotype was recorded many times. V usage is TRBV12-3 or TRBV12-4 and J usage is TRBJ1-3; D is ambiguous. CDR3 length: 13 residues. V was clipped by 2 bases and J by 4 bases, with 6 bases between them. The CDR3 nucleotides read TGTGCCAGCAGTTTAACTCTAGGAAACACCATATATTTT. It codes for CASSLTLGNTIYF.

This clonotype is medium-sized (0.01 to 0.1%) within its sample. The gene calls are TRBV7-2 and TRBJ2-1, with D unresolved. Trimming pared 5 bases from V and 5 bases from J, leaving 4 bases between. The CDR3 spans 11 residues. Germline CDR1 is SGHTA and CDR2 is FQGNSA. The CDR3 region is CASSPDNEQFF. The CDR3 DNA reads TGTGCCAGCAGCCCAGACAATGAGCAGTTCTTC.

As to this clonotype: Since no conserved phenylalanine or tryptophan closes the CDR3, a read error is the likely cause. The limits of the CDR3 on the DNA are not certain, so only TCRdb's listed CDR3 is given. This rearrangement joins TRBV12-3 or TRBV12-4 to TRBJ2-3; the table's D call of TRBD2 was not tested on the DNA. The CDR3 is 15 amino acids in total, end residues counted. This CDR3 is CATSFSGAYGYTFGS.

This sequence joins TRBV12-3 or TRBV12-4 and TRBJ2-1; possible D gene TRBD1, 6 bases. The J call may be in error: the DNA end matches TRBJ2-7 better. The CDR3 loop spans 11 amino acids. The DNA of the CDR3 is TGTGCCAGCACCAGGGGTGGCGAGCAGTACTTC. Translation gives CASTRGGEQYF.

This chain links TRBV7-2 with TRBJ1-1, with D unresolved. The CDR3 extends over 13 amino acids. Per germline, CDR1 SGHTA and CDR2 FQGNSA. V was trimmed by 0 bases and J by 6 bases, leaving 8 bases between them. The CDR3 nucleotides read TGTGCCAGCAGCTTAGCGGTCCTCCCTGAAGCTTTCTTT. This codes for CASSLAVLPEAFF.

The chain links TRBV28 to TRBJ1-4; the D gene is possibly TRBD1 (6 bases). The length of the CDR3 is 14 residues. The germline V and J ends were trimmed by 8 bases and 8 bases, with 18 bases remaining between them. From germline, CDR1 is MDHEN and CDR2 SYDVKM. The DNA for the CDR3 is TGTGCCAGCTGGCGGGGGGACACCCGAGAAAAACTGTTTTTT. It is translated as CASWRGDTREKLFF.

In this sample, this clonotype turned up many times. The missing conserved phenylalanine or tryptophan at the end of this CDR3 makes a read error likely. Because the CDR3's place on the DNA is in doubt, the DNA is left out and the CDR3 is given as listed by TCRdb. The chain employs TRBV7-9 and TRBJ2-7; the table gives TRBD1 as D, unverified against the DNA. The CDR3 is 15 amino acids in total, end residues counted. Germline V gene data show CDR1 as SEHNR and CDR2 as FQNEAQ (reference sequence). This CDR3 reads CASGQGGNYGYTFGS.

Only a few counts were recorded for this clonotype. The chain carries TRBV7-6 and TRBJ2-3; maybe TRBD2 (6 bases). CDR1 SGHVS and CDR2 FNYEAQ come from the germline V gene. This CDR3 has 15 amino acids. Trimming left V 5 bases short and J 4 bases short, with 16 bases between. CDR3 bases: TGTGCCAGCAGCCCGCTAGCGCTAGTGGCAGATACGCAGTATTTT. Translating it yields CASSPLALVADTQYF.

This clonotype was observed a handful of times. The chain combines TRBV11-2 with TRBJ2-1, with D maybe TRBD2 (5 bases). The CDR3 has 14 residues. V shed 0 bases and J shed 9 bases, with 12 bases lying between them. Germline V gives CDR1 SGHAT, CDR2 FQNNGV. In nucleotides, the CDR3 is TGTGCCAGCAGCTTAGAATACCTAGCCCGTGAGCAGTTCTTC. Translated: CASSLEYLAREQFF.

This clonotype has ten or more counts. The chain combines TRBV10-3 with TRBJ1-4; no clear D gene. The CDR3 is 14 residues long. Deletions cut 1 base from V and 7 bases from J, with 10 bases between. The V gene's germline CDR1 is ENHRY and CDR2 SYGVKD. The CDR3 DNA follows: TGTGCCATCAGTGAGTGGAGGACTGGTGAAAAACTGTTTTTT. This sequence encodes CAISEWRTGEKLFF.

The chain couples TRBV28 to TRBJ2-7; D is perhaps TRBD1 or TRBD2 (6 bases each). The CDR3 is 15 residues long. V lost 2 bases and J 8 bases, leaving 19 bases between the germline ends. Germline CDR1 and CDR2: MDHEN and SYDVKM. CDR3 sequence reads: CASSLTGPRRVKQYF. The CDR3 DNA reads as TGTGCCAGCAGTTTAACAGGGCCCAGGAGGGTTAAGCAGTACTTC.

V and J are TRBV5-5 and TRBJ1-2; no clear D gene. CDR1 is SGHKS and CDR2 is YYEKEE in the germline V gene (reference sequence). Trimming shortened V by 1 base and J by 4 bases, and 8 bases separated the two germline ends. The CDR3 consists of 13 residues. This CDR3 reads CASSLQSIYGYTF. The DNA for the CDR3 is TGTGCCAGCAGCTTGCAGAGCATCTATGGCTACACCTTC.

This clonotype was recorded at least ten times. The V and J genes are TRBV28 and TRBJ2-7; 10 bases agree with TRBD1. The junction had 13 bases not matched to a gene; V was cut back by 5 bases and J by 9 bases. The CDR3 length is 15 residues. The germline CDR1 and CDR2 sequences are MDHEN and SYDVKM. CDR3 nucleotide sequence: TGTGCCAGCAGTCCACCCGGGACAGGGGTTTTTTTGCAGTACTTC. This translates into CASSPPGTGVFLQYF.

This clonotype was detected many times. The rearrangement links TRBV7-9 to TRBJ2-5, with 7 bases that match TRBD1. The CDR3 spans 17 residues. The V gene end was trimmed by 3 bases and the J gene end by 5 bases; junction bases not matched to a gene: 15. Germline CDR1 reads SEHNR; CDR2 reads FQNEAQ (reference sequence). As DNA, the CDR3 is TGTGCCAGCAGCTTCTCTACCGGGACAGAGGGGCGGGAGACCCAGTACTTC. The encoded protein is CASSFSTGTEGRETQYF.

The chain employs TRBV10-2 and TRBJ2-1; D is ambiguous. V was pared by 1 base and J by 7 bases, with 5 bases between. Germline V gene sequence: CDR1 WSHSY, CDR2 SAAADI. The CDR3 contains 12 residues. The CDR3 sequence: CASSEFGNEQFF. As DNA, the CDR3 is TGCGCCAGCAGTGAGTTTGGAAATGAGCAGTTCTTC.

There are many counts of this clonotype. The chain has TRBV28 and TRBJ1-1, with a possible D match to TRBD1 (5 bases). This CDR3 is built from 13 residues. V lost 5 bases and J lost 6, with 13 bases in between. CDR1 is MDHEN, CDR2 SYDVKM, per germline. The CDR3 sequence is CASSLPRGAEAFF. In DNA form, the CDR3 reads TGTGCCAGCAGTCTCCCTCGGGGGGCTGAAGCTTTCTTT.

This clonotype qualifies as medium-sized. The chain has TRBV11-2 and TRBJ1-1; no reliable D call. Germline lookup yields CDR1 SGHAT and CDR2 FQNNGV. CDR3 length equals 13 residues. V shed 3 bases and J shed 1 base, with 6 bases lying between them. In DNA, the CDR3 is TGTGCCAGCAGCTTTGCTCCGAACACTGAAGCTTTCTTT. Its protein product is CASSFAPNTEAFF.

The genes are TRBV3-1 and TRBJ1-6; TRBD1 matches at 7 bases. V shed 4 bases and J 12 bases; nucleotides not matched to a gene: 12. CDR1 LGHDT and CDR2 YNNKEL come from the germline V gene (reference sequence). This CDR3 region has 15 residues. In DNA form, the CDR3 reads TGTGCCAGCAGCCTAGGGGACAGCTCGACGGGACCCCTCCACTTT. Its protein product is CASSLGDSSTGPLHF.

This clonotype has a count of ten or more. The rearrangement links TRBV5-4 to TRBJ1-2; TRBD1 matches at 7 bases. Per the germline V gene, CDR1 is SGHNT and CDR2 is YYREEE (reference sequence). V lost 0 bases to trimming and J lost 3 bases; unmatched junction nucleotides: 5. This CDR3 has 15 residues. The DNA for the CDR3 is TGTGCCAGCAGCTTGGGGGCTACAGGGGACTATGGCTACACCTTC. Protein: CASSLGATGDYGYTF.